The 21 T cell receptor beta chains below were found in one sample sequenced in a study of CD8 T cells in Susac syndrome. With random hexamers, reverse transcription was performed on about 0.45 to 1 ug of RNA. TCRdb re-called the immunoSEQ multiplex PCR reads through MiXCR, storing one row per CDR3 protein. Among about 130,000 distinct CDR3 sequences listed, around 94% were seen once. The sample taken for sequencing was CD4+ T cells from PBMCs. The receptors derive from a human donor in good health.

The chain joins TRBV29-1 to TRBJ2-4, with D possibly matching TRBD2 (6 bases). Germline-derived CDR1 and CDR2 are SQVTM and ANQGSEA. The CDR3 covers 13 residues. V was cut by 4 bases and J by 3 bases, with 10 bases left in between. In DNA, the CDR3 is TGCAGCGTTGTGCGGGGATTCAAAAACATTCAGTACTTC. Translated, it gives CSVVRGFKNIQYF.

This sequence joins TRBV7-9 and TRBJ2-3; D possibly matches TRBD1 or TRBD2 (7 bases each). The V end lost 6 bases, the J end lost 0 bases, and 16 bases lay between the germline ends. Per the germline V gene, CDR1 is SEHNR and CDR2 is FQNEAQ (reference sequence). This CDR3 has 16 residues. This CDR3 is CASSRRQGGSTDTQYF. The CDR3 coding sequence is TGTGCCAGCAGTCGCCGACAGGGAGGGAGCACAGATACGCAGTATTTT.

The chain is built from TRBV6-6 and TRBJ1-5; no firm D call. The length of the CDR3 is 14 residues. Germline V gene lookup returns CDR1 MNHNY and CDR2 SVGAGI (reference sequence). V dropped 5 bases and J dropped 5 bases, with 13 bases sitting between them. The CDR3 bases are TGTGCCAGCAGTCTCCAACCACGAGATCAGCCCCAGCATTTT. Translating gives CASSLQPRDQPQHF.

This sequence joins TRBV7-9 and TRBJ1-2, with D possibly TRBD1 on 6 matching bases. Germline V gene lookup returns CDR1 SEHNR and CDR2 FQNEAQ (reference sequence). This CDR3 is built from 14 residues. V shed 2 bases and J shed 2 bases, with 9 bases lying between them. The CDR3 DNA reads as TGTGCCAGCAGCTTAAGGACAGAGAACTATGGCTACACCTTC. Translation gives CASSLRTENYGYTF.

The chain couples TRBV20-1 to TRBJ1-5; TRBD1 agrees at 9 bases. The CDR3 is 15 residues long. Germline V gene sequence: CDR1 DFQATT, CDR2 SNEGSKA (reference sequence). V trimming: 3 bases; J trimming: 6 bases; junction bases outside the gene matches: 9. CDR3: CSARTGGFRVQPQHF. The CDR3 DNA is TGCAGTGCTAGGACAGGGGGTTTCAGGGTTCAGCCCCAGCATTTT.

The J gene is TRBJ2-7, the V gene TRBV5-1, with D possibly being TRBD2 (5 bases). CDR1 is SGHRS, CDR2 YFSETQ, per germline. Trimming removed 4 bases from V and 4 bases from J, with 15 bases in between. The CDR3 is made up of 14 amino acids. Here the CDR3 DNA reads TGCGCCAGCAGCCCAGGACTGCTGGCATACGAGCAGTACTTC. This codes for CASSPGLLAYEQYF. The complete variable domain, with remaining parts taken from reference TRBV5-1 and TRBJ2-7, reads KAGVTQTPRYLIKTRGQQVTLSCSPISGHRSVSWYQQTPGQGLQFLFEYFSETQRNKGNFPGRFSGRQFSNSRSEMNVSTLELGDSALYLCASSPGLLAYEQYFGPGTRLTVT.

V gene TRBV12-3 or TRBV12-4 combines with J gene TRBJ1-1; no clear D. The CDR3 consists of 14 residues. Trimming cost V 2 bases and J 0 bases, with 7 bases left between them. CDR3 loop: CASSLLVMNTEAFF. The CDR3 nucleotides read TGTGCCAGCAGTTTATTGGTGATGAACACTGAAGCTTTCTTT.

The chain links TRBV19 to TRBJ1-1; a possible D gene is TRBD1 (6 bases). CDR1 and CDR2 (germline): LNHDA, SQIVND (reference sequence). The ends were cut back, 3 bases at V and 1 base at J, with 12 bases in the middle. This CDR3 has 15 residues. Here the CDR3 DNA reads TGTGCCAGTAGTATGGGGGACAACTCGAACACTGAAGCTTTCTTT. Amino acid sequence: CASSMGDNSNTEAFF.

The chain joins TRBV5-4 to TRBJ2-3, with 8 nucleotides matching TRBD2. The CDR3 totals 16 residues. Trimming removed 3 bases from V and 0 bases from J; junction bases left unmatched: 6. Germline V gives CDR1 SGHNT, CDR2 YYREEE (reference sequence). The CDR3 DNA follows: TGTGCCAGCAGCTCTCCGCGCGGGGGGAGCACAGATACGCAGTATTTT. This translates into CASSSPRGGSTDTQYF.

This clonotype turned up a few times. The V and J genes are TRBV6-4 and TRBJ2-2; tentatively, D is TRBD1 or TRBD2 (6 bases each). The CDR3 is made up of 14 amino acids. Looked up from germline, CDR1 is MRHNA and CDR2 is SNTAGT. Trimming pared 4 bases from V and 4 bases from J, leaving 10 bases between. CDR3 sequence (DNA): TGTGCCAGCAGTGTCGAGGGGGGCACCGGGGAGCTGTTTTTT. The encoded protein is CASSVEGGTGELFF.

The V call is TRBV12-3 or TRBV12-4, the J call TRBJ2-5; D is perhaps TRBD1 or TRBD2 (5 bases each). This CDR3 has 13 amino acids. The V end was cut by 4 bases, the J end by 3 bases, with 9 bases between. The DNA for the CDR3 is TGTGCCAGCAGTTCGGGACCAAAAGAGACCCAGTACTTC. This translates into CASSSGPKETQYF.

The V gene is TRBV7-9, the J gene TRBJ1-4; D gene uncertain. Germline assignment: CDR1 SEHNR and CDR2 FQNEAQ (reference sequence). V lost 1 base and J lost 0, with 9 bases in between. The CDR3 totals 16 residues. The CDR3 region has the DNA TGTGCCAGCAGCTTAGTTGGTCTCGCAACTAATGAAAAACTGTTTTTT. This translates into CASSLVGLATNEKLFF.

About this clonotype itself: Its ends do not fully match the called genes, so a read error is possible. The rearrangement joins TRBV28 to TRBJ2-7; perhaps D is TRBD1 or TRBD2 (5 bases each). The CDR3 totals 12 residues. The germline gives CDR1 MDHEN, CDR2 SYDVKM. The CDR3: CASSGTVYERYF. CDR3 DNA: TGTGCCAGCAGTGGGACGGTATACGAGCGGTACTTC.

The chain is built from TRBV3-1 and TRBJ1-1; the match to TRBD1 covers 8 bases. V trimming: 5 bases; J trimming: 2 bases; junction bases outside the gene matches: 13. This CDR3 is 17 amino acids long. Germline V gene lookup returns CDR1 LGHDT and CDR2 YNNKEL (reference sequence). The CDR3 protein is CASSIGVGRGPNTEAFF. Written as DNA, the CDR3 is TGTGCCAGCAGCATAGGAGTGGGCAGGGGGCCCAACACTGAAGCTTTCTTT.

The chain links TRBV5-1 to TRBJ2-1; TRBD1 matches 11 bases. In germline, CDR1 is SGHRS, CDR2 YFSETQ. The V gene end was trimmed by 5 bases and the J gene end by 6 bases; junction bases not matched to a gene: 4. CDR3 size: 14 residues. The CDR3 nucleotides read TGCGCCAGCAGTGGGACAGGGGGGTTCAATGAGCAGTTCTTC. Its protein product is CASSGTGGFNEQFF.

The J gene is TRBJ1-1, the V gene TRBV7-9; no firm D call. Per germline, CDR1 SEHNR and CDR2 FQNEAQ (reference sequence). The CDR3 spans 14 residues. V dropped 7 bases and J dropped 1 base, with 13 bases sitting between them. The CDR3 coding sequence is TGTGCCAGCACAGTAGGACGGGGGAACACTGAAGCTTTCTTT. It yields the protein CASTVGRGNTEAFF.

This CDR3 is CASSFGGRDQPQHF. CDR3 coding DNA: TGTGCCAGCAGCTTTGGGGGCAGAGATCAGCCCCAGCATTTT. The chain has TRBV11-2 and TRBJ1-5; tentatively, D is TRBD1 (6 bases). V was trimmed by 3 bases and J by 5 bases, leaving 11 bases between them. The CDR3 sequence is 14 residues long. Germline CDR1 SGHAT, CDR2 FQNNGV. Together with reference TRBV11-2 and TRBJ1-5, the CDR3 gives the full variable domain: EAGVAQSPRYKIIEKRQSVAFWCNPISGHATLYWYQQILGQGPKLLIQFQNNGVVDDSQLPKDRFSAERLKGVDSTLKIQPAKLEDSAVYLCASSFGGRDQPQHFGDGTRLSIL.

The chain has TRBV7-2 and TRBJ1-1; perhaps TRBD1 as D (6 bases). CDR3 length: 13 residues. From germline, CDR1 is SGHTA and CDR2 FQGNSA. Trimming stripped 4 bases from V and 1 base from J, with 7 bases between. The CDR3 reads CASSWGQNTEAFF. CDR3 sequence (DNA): TGTGCCAGCAGCTGGGGACAGAACACTGAAGCTTTCTTT.

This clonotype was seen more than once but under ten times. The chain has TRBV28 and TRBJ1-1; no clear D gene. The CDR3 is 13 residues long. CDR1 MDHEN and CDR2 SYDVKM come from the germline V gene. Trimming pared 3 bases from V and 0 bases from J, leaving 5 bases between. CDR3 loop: CASSFRMNTEAFF. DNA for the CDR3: TGTGCCAGCAGTTTCAGGATGAACACTGAAGCTTTCTTT.

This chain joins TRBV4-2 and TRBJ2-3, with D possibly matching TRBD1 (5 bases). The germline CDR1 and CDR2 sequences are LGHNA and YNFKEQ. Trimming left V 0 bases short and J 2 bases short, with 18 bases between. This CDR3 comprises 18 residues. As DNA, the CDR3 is TGTGCCAGCAGCCAAGATATCATGGGGCCCGCCTCCACAGATACGCAGTATTTT. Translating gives CASSQDIMGPASTDTQYF.

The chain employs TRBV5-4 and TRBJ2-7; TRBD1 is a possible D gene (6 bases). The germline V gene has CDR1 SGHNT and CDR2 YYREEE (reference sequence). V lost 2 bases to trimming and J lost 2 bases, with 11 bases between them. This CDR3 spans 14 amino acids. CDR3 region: CASSFRDKAYEQYF. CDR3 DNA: TGTGCCAGCAGCTTTAGGGACAAAGCCTACGAGCAGTACTTC.